A selection of T cell receptor beta chains follows, all from one sample in a study of blood T cell repertoires in COVID-19. Produced via immunoSEQ multiplex PCR; TCRdb's table is partial and in-frame only. The sample records about 120,000 clones, roughly 80% being singletons. Sequenced sample: peripheral blood. The receptors were sampled from a woman in her sixties or seventies with acute or convalescent COVID-19. Both conserved end residues are part of each CDR3. The order of the fields is J gene, V gene, clone size, D gene, CDR3 protein, CDR3 DNA. A D gene is named only where the DNA matches it firmly. Size tells how often a clone was seen (once, few, many) or the class of an expanded clone, and some rows leave it out.

TRBJ1-2 | TRBV10-3 | NA | NA | CATKAANYGYTF | TGTGCCACCAAGGCGGCTAACTATGGCTACACCTTC
TRBJ1-2 | TRBV9 | NA | NA | CASSGETSYYGYTF | TGTGCCAGCAGCGGAGAGACAAGTTACTATGGCTACACCTTC
TRBJ2-7 | TRBV11-3 | NA | NA | CASSIGVPPYEQYF | TGTGCCAGCAGCATCGGGGTTCCCCCCTACGAGCAGTACTTC
TRBJ2-2 | TRBV13 | NA | NA | CASKAGVATGELFF | TGTGCCAGCAAGGCAGGGGTGGCCACCGGGGAGCTGTTTTTT
TRBJ2-2 | TRBV5-5 | NA | NA | CASSRGSELFF | TGTGCCAGCAGCCGCGGGTCCGAGCTGTTTTTT
TRBJ1-6 | TRBV13 | NA | NA | CASSLVAGRDSPLHF | TGTGCCAGCAGCTTAGTGGCAGGGAGGGATTCACCCCTCCACTTT
TRBJ1-4 | TRBV7-9 | NA | NA | CASSFYGRDSNEKLFF | TGTGCCAGCAGCTTTTACGGTCGGGATTCGAATGAAAAACTGTTTTTT
TRBJ1-1 | TRBV7-9 | NA | NA | CASSLNQMNTEAFF | TGTGCCAGCAGCTTAAATCAGATGAACACTGAAGCTTTCTTT
TRBJ1-2 | TRBV28 | NA | NA | CASSPPGGWGYTF | TGTGCCAGCAGCCCCCCGGGGGGCTGGGGCTACACCTTC
TRBJ1-5 | TRBV6-5 | NA | TRBD1 | CASSYSGQANQPQHF | TGTGCCAGCAGTTACTCCGGACAGGCGAATCAGCCCCAGCATTTT
TRBJ1-1 | TRBV6-5 | NA | NA | CASSYNRRLNTEAFF | TGTGCCAGCAGTTACAACAGGCGGTTGAACACTGAAGCTTTCTTT
TRBJ1-4 | TRBV7-9 | NA | NA | CASSLDTGREKLFF | TGTGCCAGCAGCTTAGACACCGGGAGAGAAAAACTGTTTTTT
TRBJ2-1 | TRBV24-1 | few | TRBD1 | CATSATGGWYNEQFF | TGTGCCACCAGTGCGACAGGGGGTTGGTACAATGAGCAGTTCTTC
TRBJ1-2 | TRBV6-2/TRBV6-3 | once | NA | CASSSTGSYGYTF | TGTGCCAGCAGTTCAACAGGGTCCTATGGCTACACCTTC
TRBJ1-2 | TRBV18 | NA | NA | CASSQNIRDYGYTF | TGTGCCAGCTCACAAAATATCAGGGACTATGGCTACACCTTC
TRBJ1-2 | TRBV18 | NA | TRBD1 | CASSRPAQGANYGYTF | TGTGCCAGCTCCCGACCCGCGCAGGGGGCTAACTATGGCTACACCTTC
TRBJ1-2 | TRBV6-6 | NA | TRBD1 | CASSYSDRARMWGYTF | TGTGCCAGCAGTTACTCTGACAGGGCCCGTATGTGGGGCTACACCTTC
TRBJ1-3 | TRBV30 | NA | NA | CAWRVERRIHGNTIYF | TGTGCCTGGAGGGTGGAGCGGCGGATCCATGGAAACACCATATATTTT
TRBJ2-5 | TRBV9 | NA | NA | CASGRNQETQYF | TGTGCCAGCGGTAGAAACCAAGAGACCCAGTACTTC
TRBJ1-1 | TRBV11-3 | NA | NA | CASSRMGLGRTEAFF | TGTGCCAGCAGCCGTATGGGTCTGGGGCGGACTGAAGCTTTCTTT
TRBJ1-4 | TRBV30 | NA | TRBD1 | CAWSAGQATNEKLFF | TGTGCCTGGAGTGCGGGACAGGCAACTAATGAAAAACTGTTTTTT
TRBJ2-5 | TRBV13 | NA | TRBD1 | CASGDRGWQETQYF | TGTGCCAGCGGCGACAGGGGTTGGCAAGAGACCCAGTACTTC
TRBJ2-5 | TRBV5-6 | NA | NA | CASSSRQVQYF | TGTGCCAGCAGTTCCAGACAGGTTCAGTACTTC
TRBJ1-5 | TRBV19 | NA | NA | CASTTGRGLSNQPQHF | TGTGCCAGTACTACAGGTAGGGGGTTGAGCAATCAGCCCCAGCATTTT
TRBJ1-2 | TRBV28 | NA | NA | CASSLLVSRGGYGYTF | TGTGCCAGCAGTTTGTTGGTATCCCGTGGAGGGTATGGCTACACCTTC
TRBJ1-5 | TRBV4-1 | NA | NA | CASSPGTQSNQPQHF | TGCGCCAGCAGCCCCGGGACACAGAGCAATCAGCCCCAGCATTTT
TRBJ2-7 | TRBV3-1/TRBV3-2 | NA | TRBD1 | CASSHNLKGTGRNEQYF | TGTGCCAGCAGCCACAACTTAAAAGGGACAGGGAGGAACGAGCAGTACTTC
TRBJ1-1 | TRBV7-3 | NA | NA | CASSRQGNTEAFF | TGTGCCAGCAGTCGGCAGGGAAACACTGAAGCTTTCTTT
TRBJ1-3 | TRBV10-3 | NA | NA | CAISYPGNTIYF | TGTGCCATCAGCTACCCGGGAAACACCATATATTTT
TRBJ1-1 | TRBV24-1 | NA | TRBD1 | CATSAGTGNTEAFF | TGTGCCACCTCCGCCGGGACAGGGAACACTGAAGCTTTCTTT
TRBJ2-2 | TRBV12-5 | NA | TRBD2 | CASGLAGLAGALRAGELFF | TGTGCTAGTGGTTTGGCAGGTTTAGCGGGGGCGCTAAGGGCCGGGGAGCTGTTTTTT
TRBJ1-2 | TRBV30 | once | TRBD1 | CAWRPGTGYGYTF | TGTGCCTGGAGACCCGGGACAGGCTATGGCTACACCTTC
TRBJ1-2 | TRBV12-3/TRBV12-4 | NA | NA | CASSSSAAYGYTF | TGTGCCAGCAGTTCCTCAGCGGCCTATGGCTACACCTTC
TRBJ2-7 | TRBV5-6 | NA | TRBD1 | CASSSDREHYEQYF | TGTGCCAGCAGCTCCGACAGGGAACACTACGAGCAGTACTTC
TRBJ1-1 | TRBV11-2 | NA | NA | CASSLADWSEAFF | TGTGCCAGCAGCTTAGCTGATTGGAGTGAAGCTTTCTTT
TRBJ2-7 | TRBV7-9 | NA | NA | CASSSANRVHEQYF | TGTGCCAGCAGCTCAGCCAACAGGGTCCACGAGCAGTACTTC
TRBJ2-3 | TRBV18 | NA | TRBD2 | CASSPSSGGTTDTQYF | TGTGCCAGCTCACCATCTAGCGGGGGGACCACAGATACGCAGTATTTT
TRBJ2-1 | TRBV7-2 | NA | TRBD2 | CASSIRGGQDEQFF | TGTGCCAGCAGCATCCGGGGGGGCCAGGATGAGCAGTTCTTC
TRBJ2-1 | TRBV15 | few | TRBD1 | CATSRRQGSGSSYNEQFF | TGTGCCACCAGCAGAAGACAGGGCTCCGGAAGCTCCTACAATGAGCAGTTCTTC
TRBJ2-5 | TRBV7-9 | NA | NA | CASSSLRETQYF | TGTGCCAGCAGTTCGCTGCGAGAGACCCAGTACTTC
TRBJ2-1 | TRBV7-2 | NA | NA | CASSLGRLSYNEQFF | TGTGCCAGCAGCTTAGGGAGGCTCTCCTACAATGAGCAGTTCTTC
TRBJ2-3 | TRBV24-1 | NA | TRBD1 | CATSDRDSLLTQYF | TGTGCCACCAGTGATCGGGACAGCCTTCTTACGCAGTATTTT
TRBJ1-2 | TRBV7-6 | NA | NA | CASSPSTGDTYGYTF | TGTGCCAGCAGCCCCTCGACAGGAGACACCTATGGCTACACCTTC
TRBJ2-5 | TRBV7-9 | NA | NA | CASSFDRLETQYF | TGTGCCAGCAGCTTCGACAGGCTAGAGACCCAGTACTTC
TRBJ2-1 | TRBV5-1 | few | TRBD2 | CASSLEGLVTPNEQFF | TGCGCCAGCAGCTTGGAAGGACTAGTCACCCCCAATGAGCAGTTCTTC
TRBJ1-2 | TRBV5-5 | NA | NA | CASSLVLRWLGYGYTF | TGTGCCAGCAGCTTGGTTCTGAGGTGGCTTGGTTATGGCTACACCTTC
TRBJ2-1 | TRBV21-1 | NA | NA | CASSRTSGGTLCETEQFF | TGTGCCAGCAGCAGAACTAGCGGGGGCACCTTATGCGAAACTGAGCAGTTCTTC
TRBJ2-1 | TRBV4-3 | NA | TRBD2 | CASSRVLAGSNEQFF | TGCGCCAGCAGCCGAGTACTAGCGGGGTCAAATGAGCAGTTCTTC
TRBJ2-3 | TRBV7-2 | NA | TRBD2 | CASSKGTSGYTDTQYF | TGTGCCAGCAGCAAGGGGACTAGCGGGTACACAGATACGCAGTATTTT
TRBJ1-5 | TRBV4-1 | NA | TRBD1 | CASSQVVQGASQPQHF | TGCGCCAGCAGCCAAGTCGTGCAGGGGGCAAGTCAGCCCCAGCATTTT
TRBJ1-2 | TRBV4-1 | few | NA | CASRQPQTLYGYTF | TGCGCCAGCAGACAGCCCCAGACCCTCTATGGCTACACCTTC
TRBJ1-1 | TRBV7-2 | NA | NA | CASSLANGYNTEAFF | TGTGCCAGCAGCTTAGCGAACGGTTACAACACTGAAGCTTTCTTT
TRBJ1-2 | TRBV18 | NA | NA | CASSPPVLDGYTF | TGTGCCAGCTCACCGCCAGTGCTTGATGGCTACACCTTC